Presented here are 11 T cell receptor beta chains from one specimen sequenced in a study of control samples from healthy donors and cancer patients. Clones were sequenced by immunoSEQ multiplex PCR, and TCRdb holds only the in-frame ones, with some missing. The data contain about 160,000 clones, approximately 93% of them singletons. Material for sequencing was blood. These receptors originate from a middle-aged woman in good health.

J is TRBJ2-5 and V is TRBV9; D unresolved. The V and J ends lost 7 bases and 1 base respectively, with 11 bases between them. Germline V gene data show CDR1 as SGDLS and CDR2 as YYNGEE. The CDR3 extends over 13 amino acids. The CDR3 DNA reads as TGTGCCAGCCGCGATGAGTTCCAAGAGACCCAGTACTTC. It specifies CASRDEFQETQYF.

The chain is built from TRBV18 and TRBJ1-1, with D hard to call. The CDR3 consists of 16 residues. The V gene's germline CDR1 is KGHSH and CDR2 LQKENI. V lost 2 bases to trimming and J lost 0 bases, with 13 bases between them. In nucleotides, the CDR3 is TGTGCCAGCTCACCAAATATTGGAAACATGAACACTGAAGCTTTCTTT. It codes for CASSPNIGNMNTEAFF.

J is TRBJ1-3 and V is TRBV19, with D perhaps TRBD1 (5 bases). V lost 6 bases to trimming and J lost 0 bases, with 12 bases between them. The CDR3 has 15 residues. The germline CDR1 and CDR2 sequences are LNHDA and SQIVND (reference sequence). The CDR3 sequence is CASSTTRDSGNTIYF. DNA of the CDR3: TGTGCCAGTAGCACGACCAGGGACTCTGGAAACACCATATATTTT.

V usage is TRBV7-2 and J usage is TRBJ1-2; D uncertain. The CDR3 covers 15 residues. Between the trimmed V and J ends, which lost 1 base and 4 bases, there was a span of 13 bases. Germline V gene sequence: CDR1 SGHTA, CDR2 FQGNSA. CDR3 DNA: TGTGCCAGCAGCTTAGGAAGCGTCTCTTCCTATGGCTACACCTTC. Its protein is CASSLGSVSSYGYTF.

The chain combines TRBV6-2 or TRBV6-3 with TRBJ2-7, with 8 bases aligning to TRBD2. This CDR3 has 15 amino acids. Germline assignment: CDR1 MNHEY and CDR2 SVGEGT. Losses at the gene ends were 7 bases for V and 4 bases for J; bases not matched to a gene: 12. CDR3 DNA: TGTGCCAGCACCCCTGCCTGGAGCGGGGGATACGAGCAGTACTTC. Encoded protein: CASTPAWSGGYEQYF.

J is TRBJ1-1 and V is TRBV2; D ambiguous. Germline lookup yields CDR1 SNHLY and CDR2 FYNNEI. V was cut by 7 bases and J by 6 bases, with 18 bases left in between. This CDR3 has 14 amino acids. The CDR3 protein is CASNIPPPRSEAFF. CDR3 in DNA: TGTGCCAGCAATATCCCTCCTCCGCGGTCTGAAGCTTTCTTT.

The CDR3 DNA follows: TGCAGCGTGTCCGGTGACCGACTCTATGGCTACACCTTC. Amino acids: CSVSGDRLYGYTF. This sequence joins TRBV29-1 and TRBJ1-2; D is unclear. Trimming removed 6 bases at V and 4 bases at J, with 15 bases between. This CDR3 region has 13 residues. Germline CDR1 reads SQVTM; CDR2 reads ANQGSEA.

The V call is TRBV13, the J call TRBJ2-1; D unresolved. From germline, CDR1 is PRHDT and CDR2 FYEKMQ (reference sequence). The CDR3 covers 13 residues. The V end was cut by 5 bases, the J end by 9 bases, with 14 bases between. The CDR3 spells CASSPRTSGEQFF. In nucleotides, the CDR3 is TGTGCCAGCAGCCCCCGGACGTCGGGTGAGCAGTTCTTC.

The CDR3 DNA follows: TGCGCCAGCAGCTTGGGGAGCTGGGACATCTTCCTCATGAACACTGAAGCTTTCTTT. It encodes CASSLGSWDIFLMNTEAFF. This chain uses TRBV5-1 with TRBJ1-1; TRBD1 is a possible D gene (6 bases). V lost 0 bases and J 0 bases, leaving 21 bases between the germline ends. CDR1 is SGHRS and CDR2 is YFSETQ in the germline V gene. CDR3 length equals 19 residues.

The rearrangement joins TRBV4-3 to TRBJ1-2, with D possibly TRBD1 on 6 matching bases. This CDR3 is 15 amino acids long. V dropped 0 bases and J dropped 4 bases, with 12 bases sitting between them. Germline loops: CDR1 LGHNA, CDR2 YSLEER. DNA of the CDR3: TGCGCCAGCAGCCAAGATAGCCGAGGGGGCTATGGCTACACCTTC. Its translation is CASSQDSRGGYGYTF.

The chain uses TRBV7-2 and TRBJ1-5; the D is unclear. V was shortened by 3 bases and J by 2 bases, with 8 bases between the two germline ends. CDR1 is SGHTA, CDR2 FQGNSA, per germline. This CDR3 has 14 amino acids. This chain's CDR3 is CASSFKTGNQPQHF. The CDR3 DNA is TGTGCCAGCAGCTTTAAAACAGGCAATCAGCCCCAGCATTTT.